The next 5 T cell receptor beta chains were all read from a single sample in a study of T cell responses to AZD1222 COVID-19 vaccine. Libraries were prepared by immunoSEQ multiplex PCR; TCRdb keeps only in-frame clonotypes and omits some of them. The sample carries around 150,000 clones, 85% to 95% recorded once. Here the sequenced sample was peripheral blood, taken 28 days after the second AZD1222 dose. The source of these receptors is an adult who received the AZD1222 COVID-19 vaccine.

V is TRBV10-3 and J is TRBJ1-2; 10 bases fit TRBD1. The CDR3 spans 15 residues. J lost 2 bases, V lost 3 bases, and 3 bases had no gene match. Germline V gene data show CDR1 as ENHRY and CDR2 as SYGVKD. DNA for the CDR3: TGTGCCATCAGTGAAGGGGACAGGGGAAACTATGGCTACACCTTC. As protein: CAISEGDRGNYGYTF.

In this sample, this clone turned up once. The chain employs TRBV28 and TRBJ2-7; 9 nucleotides line up with TRBD1. The CDR3 contains 17 residues. J gave up 2 bases and V 4 bases, and 12 bases lay outside the gene matches. In germline, CDR1 is MDHEN, CDR2 SYDVKM. CDR3: CASSSSLGTGFPYEQYF. As DNA, the CDR3 is TGTGCCAGCAGTTCCAGCCTCGGGACAGGGTTCCCCTACGAGCAGTACTTC.

This chain links TRBV2 with TRBJ2-2; 8 bases fit TRBD2. From germline, CDR1 is SNHLY and CDR2 FYNNEI. Germline trimming cut 4 bases from V and 8 bases from J; bases unmatched to any gene: 12. The CDR3 totals 16 residues. CDR3 DNA: TGTGCCAGCAGTGCGACGCGGGGGGTCCGAGCGGGGGAGCTGTTTTTT. It yields the protein CASSATRGVRAGELFF.

The chain recombines TRBV7-3 with TRBJ2-7; D perhaps matches TRBD2 (5 bases). V was shortened by 5 bases and J by 6 bases, with 17 bases between the two germline ends. In germline, CDR1 is SGHTA, CDR2 FQGTGA. This CDR3 has 14 residues. CDR3 residues: CASSPNAGMVEQYF. The CDR3, as DNA: TGTGCCAGCAGCCCAAACGCCGGGATGGTCGAGCAGTACTTC. Based on the CDR3 plus reference TRBV7-3 and TRBJ2-7, the full variable domain is GAGVSQTPSNKVTEKGKYVELRCDPISGHTALYWYRQSLGQGPEFLIYFQGTGAADDSGLPNDRFFAVRPEGSVSTLKIQRTERGDSAVYLCASSPNAGMVEQYFGPGTRLTVT.

The rearrangement links TRBV6-2 or TRBV6-3 to TRBJ1-2; D call uncertain. The CDR3 spans 15 residues. V lost 4 bases, J lost 3 bases, and 15 bases lay in between. CDR1 and CDR2 (germline): MNHEY, SVGEGT. The CDR3 sequence is CASSFGVKVYYGYTF. CDR3 DNA: TGTGCCAGCAGTTTTGGGGTAAAGGTTTACTATGGCTACACCTTC.